The clone carrying this T cell receptor beta chain was seen repeatedly, ten times or more. Its antigen is currently unknown. This sample is part of a study of T cells after posttransplantation cyclophosphamide. General study points: Donor CD8+ memory clones often dominated recipient blood repertoires at later times. Skin or GI-infiltrating T cells shared few TRB sequences with blood. TRB clonality was highly associated with recipient CMV seropositivity and reactivation.

Some clones are missing from TCRdb's copy, which holds only in-frame ones; the method was immunoSEQ multiplex PCR. This sample includes a few thousand clones with no singletons; its ten biggest clones take up more than 9%. Germline values: CDR1 LGHNA, CDR2 YNFKEQ. Trimming at V came to 0 bases and at J to 7 bases, leaving 13 bases not matched to a gene. CDR3 size: 18 residues. Cyclophosphamide on days +3 and +4 followed busulfan-fludarabine conditioning and a marrow graft. This clonotype originated in a male patient aged 60 to 75 who received an allogeneic stem cell transplant from a related donor and was CMV-positive. The T cells may partly be graft donor cells. The material sequenced was PBMCs, taken after allogeneic stem cell transplant with posttransplant cyclophosphamide. This chain connects TRBV4-2 to TRBJ2-1; TRBD2 matches 9 bases. DNA for the CDR3: TGTGCCAGCAGCCAAGAGGGGCTCGGGATAGCGGGAGTGAATGAGCAGTTCTTC. Translating gives CASSQEGLGIAGVNEQFF.